The sequence of this TCR beta chain was determined in a study of CD8+CD57+ T cells in acquired aplastic anemia. About the study: On average, sorted CD4+ and CD8+ cells gave 3.2 ug of DNA.

The template used for profiling TCR beta VDJ and CDR3 was genomic DNA. TCRdb re-called the reads with MiXCR, one entry per CDR3 protein. Here the sample spans around 180,000 distinct CDR3 sequences, around half being singletons. In this sample, this clonotype turned up many times. Antigen: not known. This CDR3 is 15 amino acids long. Germline V gene lookup returns CDR1 SGHAT and CDR2 FQNNGV. Trimming took 4 bases from V and 7 from J, leaving 14 bases between them. Sequenced patients had shown CD8+CD57+ cell expansion by flow cytometry. Broader study findings: The study found no significant CD8+ Simpson's diversity difference between patients and controls. Patients and controls shared twenty-nine CD8+ CDR3 sequences.

This chain uses TRBV11-2 with TRBJ1-6, with a tentative D call TRBD1 (6 bases). Sequencing was carried out using sorted CD4+, CD8+, or CD8+CD57+ T cells (not recorded which) from PBMCs. This receptor was identified in a human donor with aplastic anemia. CDR3 sequence reads: CASSSSGVGNSPLHF. CDR3 in DNA: TGTGCCAGCAGCTCATCAGGGGTCGGGAATTCACCCCTCCACTTT.